This TCR beta chain is drawn from a study of technical replicates of blood from several donors. The data were produced by immunoSEQ multiplex PCR, yet TCRdb's version contains in-frame clones alone and is incomplete. The sample lists 60,000 or so clones, more than 95% seen once, with 0.15% to 0.25% in the top ten. V gave up 0 bases and J gave up 0 bases; unmatched junction bases: 3. Per the germline V gene, CDR1 is SGDLS and CDR2 is YYNGEE. The CDR3 runs 17 residues. This TCR was sampled from a human donor in good health. The sequenced material came from T cells isolated from PBMCs. This chain uses TRBV9 with TRBJ2-1, with 10 nucleotides matching TRBD2. The CDR3 bases are TGTGCCAGCAGCGTAGAGGTAGCGGGAGGCTCCTACAATGAGCAGTTCTTC. The encoded protein is CASSVEVAGGSYNEQFF.